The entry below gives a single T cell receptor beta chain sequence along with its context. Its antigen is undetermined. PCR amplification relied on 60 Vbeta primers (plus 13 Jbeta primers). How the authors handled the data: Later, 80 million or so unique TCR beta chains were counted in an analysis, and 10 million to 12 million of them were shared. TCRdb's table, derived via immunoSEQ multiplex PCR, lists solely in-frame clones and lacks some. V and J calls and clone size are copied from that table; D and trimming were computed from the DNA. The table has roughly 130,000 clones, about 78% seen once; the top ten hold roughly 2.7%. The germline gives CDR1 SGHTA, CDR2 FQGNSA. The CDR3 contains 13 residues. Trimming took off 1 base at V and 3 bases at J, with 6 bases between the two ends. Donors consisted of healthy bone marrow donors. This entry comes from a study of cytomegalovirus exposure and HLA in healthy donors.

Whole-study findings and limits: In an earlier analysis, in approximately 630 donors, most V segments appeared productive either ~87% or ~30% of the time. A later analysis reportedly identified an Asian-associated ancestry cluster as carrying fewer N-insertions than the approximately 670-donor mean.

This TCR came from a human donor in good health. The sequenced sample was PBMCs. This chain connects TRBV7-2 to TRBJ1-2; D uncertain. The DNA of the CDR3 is TGTGCCAGCAGCTTAGTTGCAGACTATGGCTACACCTTC. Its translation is CASSLVADYGYTF.